This TCR beta chain was sequenced for a study of CD8+CD57+ T cells in acquired aplastic anemia. Looking at the study overall: Average DNA yield from sorted CD4+ and CD8+ cells was approximately 3.2 ug.

There are a few counts of this clonotype. The use of genomic DNA as template underpinned the TCR beta VDJ and CDR3 profiling. TCRdb re-analysed the reads in MiXCR, keeping a single row per CDR3 protein. This sample carries roughly 120,000 distinct CDR3 sequences, under 65% of them seen once, and the ten largest clones take 25% to 30%. The patients chosen for sequencing had shown expansion of CD8+CD57+ cells (detected by flow cytometry). Severe acquired aplastic anemia was the diagnosis recorded for all patients. CDR3 size: 13 residues. Trimming shortened V by 3 bases and J by 4 bases, and 9 bases separated the two germline ends. Germline CDR1 and CDR2: WNHNN and SYGVQD (reference sequence).

This receptor was taken from a human donor with aplastic anemia. Sequenced input: sorted CD4+, CD8+, or CD8+CD57+ T cells (not recorded which) from PBMCs. V is TRBV10-1 and J is TRBJ1-1; D is undetermined. In DNA form, the CDR3 reads TGCGCCAGCAGTGACCCGTTGAGCACTGAAGCTTTCTTT. Residues: CASSDPLSTEAFF.